This T cell receptor beta chain was recorded in a study of blood T cell repertoires in COVID-19. Study-level background: Samples representing acute and convalescent COVID-19 were sourced from the United States, Italy and Spain. In each case, the material was cDNA or gDNA derived from T cells, B-cell-depleted T cells, or PBMCs.

Original data processing: Estimates of nucleated cell counts were drawn from the amplification of reference gene primers. The table came from immunoSEQ multiplex PCR; TCRdb's copy has only in-frame clones and leaves some out. The V and J calls and clone size are taken from that table; D and trimming were inferred from the DNA. The repertoire holds 220,000 or so clones, with around nine tenths as singletons. Germline-derived CDR1 and CDR2 are MNHEY and SVGEGT. CDR3 size: 16 residues. Deletions cut 2 bases from V and 2 bases from J, with 13 bases between. The chain couples TRBV6-2 or TRBV6-3 to TRBJ1-5, with TRBD1 as a possible D gene (5 bases). Sequences were obtained from peripheral blood. This TCR derives from a man between 60 and 75 years old who had recovered from COVID-19. CDR3 bases: TGTGCCAGCAGTTACACTAGGGGAGGCGGCAATCAGCCCCAGCATTTT. Translation gives CASSYTRGGGNQPQHF.